The present entry profiles one TCR beta chain with its context. The target antigen is unknown. This sample is part of a study of early stage breast cancer tumors. Overall study context: Most of the 16 invasive tumors were ER+, PR+ and HER2-.

Per germline, CDR1 SQVTM and CDR2 ANQGSEA. This CDR3 contains 14 residues. V was clipped by 7 bases and J by 3 bases, with 18 bases between them. Data came from immunoSEQ multiplex PCR; TCRdb stores just in-frame clones and leaves some out. The data hold tens of thousands of clones, with around nine tenths observed a single time. General study results and limits: Comparing each tissue with blood distinguished tumor from normal in about 90% of the 16 patients.

This chain joins TRBV29-1 and TRBJ1-1; TRBD1 might be the D (5 bases). The sequenced material came from blood. This receptor was obtained from a person aged 65-85 years with breast cancer. The CDR3 DNA is TGCAGCGCAACCGGGACGGTAGCGGACACTGAAGCTTTCTTT. This encodes CSATGTVADTEAFF.